Shown below are 7 T cell receptor beta chains from a single sample sequenced in a study of vaccination and CD4 T cells after COVID-19. Once obtained from cultured CD4+ T cells, the DNA was sequenced using the Oncomine TCR Beta short-read assay. A single record per CDR3 protein comes from TCRdb applying MiXCR to the PCR reads. There are 11,000 or so distinct CDR3 sequences in the sample; 69% occur only once, and around 10% lies in the top ten. The treatment was: roughly nine-day PBMC culture with coronavirus spike peptide pools or control peptides (ViraFEST assay). These receptors have no known antigen. The specimen was CD4+ T cells from blood, cultured in vitro. The receptor set was obtained from a human donor who had recovered from COVID-19.

Details on this clonotype: The junction departs from germline at one end; a sequencing error may be responsible. The chain has TRBV20-1 and TRBJ1-1; tentative D call: TRBD1 (6 bases). The CDR3 contains 13 residues. Germline CDR1 reads DFQATT; CDR2 reads SNEGSKA (reference sequence). In DNA, the CDR3 is TGCAGCGCCGGAGGCGGGAGGGACACTGGAGCTTTCTTT. The encoded protein is CSAGGGRDTGAFF.

The chain is built from TRBV7-2 and TRBJ2-5; 7 positions agree with TRBD1. In germline, CDR1 is SGHTA, CDR2 FQGNSA. The CDR3 sequence is 15 residues long. V lost 0 bases, J lost 7 bases, and 8 bases stayed unmatched. The CDR3 DNA follows: TGTGCCAGCAGCTTAGCTAGGCGGGCAGGGGGGACCCAGTACTTC. Encoded protein: CASSLARRAGGTQYF.

The chain links TRBV6-1 to TRBJ1-2, with 7 bases fitting TRBD1. V trimming: 6 bases; J trimming: 7 bases; junction bases outside the gene matches: 8. This CDR3 spans 13 amino acids. CDR1 MNHNS and CDR2 SASEGT come from the germline V gene. The CDR3 coding sequence is TGTGCCAGCAGACCCCCCTGGGACAGTGGCTACACCTTC. The encoded protein is CASRPPWDSGYTF.

This clonotype was picked up a small number of times. The chain joins TRBV27 to TRBJ2-2, with no clear D. Germline lookup yields CDR1 MNHEY and CDR2 SMNVEV (reference sequence). V lost 7 bases to trimming and J lost 8 bases, with 11 bases between them. The CDR3 extends over 12 amino acids. CDR3: CASTTLQGELFF. The CDR3 DNA reads TGTGCCAGCACCACTCTCCAGGGGGAGCTGTTTTTT.

The rearrangement joins TRBV7-2 to TRBJ1-4; 8 nucleotides match TRBD1. The CDR3 runs to 14 residues. V shed 7 bases and J 5 bases; nucleotides not matched to a gene: 6. The germline gives CDR1 SGHTA, CDR2 FQGNSA. The CDR3 protein is CASTRQGKNEKLFF. For the CDR3, the DNA is TGTGCCAGCACCCGACAGGGGAAGAATGAAAAACTGTTTTTT.

This chain connects TRBV19 to TRBJ1-1; no clear D gene. V was trimmed by 4 bases and J by 0 bases, leaving 9 bases between them. The CDR3 has 14 residues. CDR1 LNHDA and CDR2 SQIVND come from the germline V gene (reference sequence). The CDR3 DNA follows: TGTGCCAGTAGTACCCGACTTATGAACACTGAAGCTTTCTTT. As protein: CASSTRLMNTEAFF.

This chain uses TRBV28 with TRBJ2-1, with a tentative D call TRBD2 (5 bases). The CDR3 loop spans 11 amino acids. The ends were cut back, 6 bases at V and 12 bases at J, with 12 bases in the middle. The germline V gene has CDR1 MDHEN and CDR2 SYDVKM. CDR3 sequence reads: CASSRTRTQFF. The CDR3 bases are TGTGCCAGCAGCCGAACTAGAACGCAGTTCTTC.